Below are 22 T cell receptor beta chains sequenced from a single sample in a study of blood T cell repertoires in COVID-19. TCRdb's table, derived via immunoSEQ multiplex PCR, lists solely in-frame clones and lacks some. The table lists approximately 290,000 clones, about 85% of them singletons, with 0.87% in the top ten. The sample taken for sequencing was peripheral blood. These receptors were taken from a human donor with COVID-19, enrolled during active disease. The donor label of this sample is uncertain.

The gene calls are TRBV12-3 or TRBV12-4 and TRBJ1-2; 8 bases line up with TRBD1. The CDR3 has 13 amino acids. V was clipped by 5 bases and J by 8 bases; unmatched bases: 7. The CDR3 sequence is CASSNGQGLGYTF. The CDR3 DNA follows: TGTGCCAGCAGTAACGGACAGGGTCTAGGCTACACCTTC.

V is TRBV7-8 and J is TRBJ2-7, with TRBD1 matching 7 bases. CDR1 and CDR2 from the germline V gene are SGHVS and FQNEAQ. J was trimmed by 3 bases and V by 0 bases; bases with no gene match: 5. The CDR3 length is 15 residues. The DNA for the CDR3 is TGTGCCAGCAGCTTAGCTGGGACAGATATCTACGAGCAGTACTTC. Its protein product is CASSLAGTDIYEQYF.

V usage is TRBV3-1 (or the pseudogene TRBV3-2) and J usage is TRBJ2-1, with D unresolved. The CDR3 is made up of 13 amino acids. Germline CDR1 reads LGHDT; CDR2 reads YNNKEL (reference sequence). Trimming removed 4 bases from V and 1 base from J, with 5 bases in between. In DNA, the CDR3 is TGTGCCAGCAGCCTCTCGTCCTACAATGAGCAGTTCTTC. Translation: CASSLSSYNEQFF.

The rearrangement uses TRBV7-3 and TRBJ2-7; tentatively, D is TRBD2 (6 bases). Trimming removed 1 base from V and 3 bases from J, with 13 bases in between. The CDR3 is made up of 15 amino acids. Germline V gene lookup returns CDR1 SGHTA and CDR2 FQGTGA. The CDR3 loop reads CASSLNGGVGYEQYF. In DNA form, the CDR3 reads TGTGCCAGCAGCTTAAACGGGGGAGTGGGCTACGAGCAGTACTTC. Looking up the rest from reference TRBV7-3 and TRBJ2-7 gives the full variable domain: GAGVSQTPSNKVTEKGKYVELRCDPISGHTALYWYRQSLGQGPEFLIYFQGTGAADDSGLPNDRFFAVRPEGSVSTLKIQRTERGDSAVYLCASSLNGGVGYEQYFGPGTRLTVT.

The V gene is TRBV5-8, the J gene TRBJ2-3, with a weak D call TRBD2 (5 bases). Trimming took 1 base from V and 0 from J, leaving 9 bases between them. The CDR3 has 15 amino acids. Germline V gene data show CDR1 as SGHTS and CDR2 as YDEGEE. This chain's CDR3 is CASSLRSGSTDTQYF. The CDR3 coding sequence is TGTGCCAGCAGCTTGCGAAGCGGAAGCACAGATACGCAGTATTTT.

V is TRBV14 and J is TRBJ1-4, with TRBD1 matching 7 bases. The CDR3 sequence is 15 residues long. The trim removed 1 base at V and 8 bases at J, leaving 7 bases unmatched. Germline CDR1 reads SGHDN; CDR2 reads FVKESK. CDR3 loop: CASSQGSGGGEKLFF. The CDR3 DNA reads as TGTGCCAGCAGCCAAGGGTCAGGAGGGGGCGAAAAACTGTTTTTT.

This clone was observed a handful of times. The chain combines TRBV5-4 with TRBJ1-3; D unclear. Germline V gene data show CDR1 as SGHNT and CDR2 as YYREEE (reference sequence). CDR3 size: 15 residues. Trimming took off 0 bases at V and 2 bases at J, with 9 bases between the two ends. The CDR3 loop reads CASSLDYGAGNTIYF. CDR3 coding DNA: TGTGCCAGCAGCTTGGACTATGGCGCTGGAAACACCATATATTTT.

This sequence joins TRBV5-1 and TRBJ2-3; 10 bases align to TRBD1. Looked up from germline, CDR1 is SGHRS and CDR2 is YFSETQ. V shed 6 bases, J shed 4 bases, and the junction held 11 bases outside the gene matches. This CDR3 comprises 16 residues. CDR3 bases: TGCGCCAGCACCCAAACCGGGACAGGGGTGCCAGATACGCAGTATTTT. It translates to CASTQTGTGVPDTQYF.

The chain combines TRBV25-1 with TRBJ2-1; tentatively, D is TRBD2 (6 bases). The germline gives CDR1 MGHDK, CDR2 SYGVNS. The CDR3 totals 17 residues. The V end lost 4 bases, the J end lost 2 bases, and 18 bases lay between the germline ends. This CDR3 reads CASSGEVRTVTYNEQFF. The CDR3 DNA is TGTGCCAGCAGTGGGGAGGTTAGGACCGTCACCTACAATGAGCAGTTCTTC.

This chain links TRBV5-5 with TRBJ2-7; 13 nucleotides agree with TRBD2. Germline CDR1 reads SGHKS; CDR2 reads YYEKEE (reference sequence). This CDR3 comprises 20 residues. The junction had 14 bases not matched to a gene; V was cut back by 0 bases and J by 2 bases. CDR3 bases: TGTGCCAGCAGCTTGGAGGGGACTAGCGGGAAAATGCTGACTACCTACGAGCAGTACTTC. Its translation is CASSLEGTSGKMLTTYEQYF.

CDR3: CSALGGTGQPQHF. CDR3 DNA sequence: TGCAGCGCCCTGGGGGGGACGGGTCAGCCCCAGCATTTT. This chain joins TRBV29-1 and TRBJ1-5; D is possibly TRBD1 (5 bases). Trimming left V 7 bases short and J 6 bases short, with 16 bases between. This CDR3 has 13 amino acids. Germline lookup yields CDR1 SQVTM and CDR2 ANQGSEA. Full variable domain (rest looked up from reference TRBV29-1 and TRBJ1-5): SAVISQKPSRDICQRGTSLTIQCQVDSQVTMMFWYRQQPGQSLTLIATANQGSEATYESGFVIDKFPISRPNLTFSTLTVSNMSPEDSSIYLCSALGGTGQPQHFGDGTRLSIL.

This clone was counted only a few times. The rearrangement uses TRBV30 and TRBJ2-3; D perhaps matches TRBD2 (6 bases). V dropped 1 base and J dropped 2 bases, with 10 bases sitting between them. The CDR3 contains 14 residues. Germline lookup yields CDR1 GTSNPN and CDR2 SVGIG (reference sequence). CDR3 sequence reads: CAWSGLGLTDTQYF. As DNA, the CDR3 is TGTGCCTGGAGTGGTTTGGGACTCACAGATACGCAGTATTTT.

V usage is TRBV28 and J usage is TRBJ1-1; perhaps TRBD1 as D (6 bases). The V gene lost 10 bases and the J gene lost 6 bases, with 18 bases spanning the gap. Germline CDR1 MDHEN, CDR2 SYDVKM. The CDR3 spans 13 residues. The CDR3 region has the DNA TGTGCCACCTTACGGCAGGGGATCCCTGAAGCTTTCTTT. This translates into CATLRQGIPEAFF.

The chain recombines TRBV3-1 (or the pseudogene TRBV3-2) with TRBJ1-5; D not certain. Trimming shortened V by 0 bases and J by 5 bases, and 8 bases separated the two germline ends. Germline-derived CDR1 and CDR2 are LGHDT and YNNKEL (reference sequence). The CDR3 is 14 amino acids. The DNA of the CDR3 is TGTGCCAGCAGCCAAGACCCCGGGGATCAGCCCCAGCATTTT. Its protein is CASSQDPGDQPQHF.

The chain has TRBV28 and TRBJ2-5; a weak D match, TRBD1 (6 bases). Between the trimmed V and J ends, which lost 3 bases and 1 base, there was a span of 12 bases. From germline, CDR1 is MDHEN and CDR2 SYDVKM. This CDR3 contains 15 residues. The CDR3 bases are TGTGCCAGCAGTTTTAGGTTCAGGGGCCAAGAGACCCAGTACTTC. Its protein is CASSFRFRGQETQYF.

The CDR3 here is CASSLITGVTEAFF. CDR3 in DNA: TGTGCCAGCAGCTTAATAACCGGGGTCACTGAAGCTTTCTTT. The J gene is TRBJ1-1, the V gene TRBV7-9; no reliable D call. The CDR3 covers 14 residues. Germline-derived CDR1 and CDR2 are SEHNR and FQNEAQ (reference sequence). V lost 2 bases and J 4 bases, leaving 11 bases between the germline ends.

V is TRBV5-1 and J is TRBJ2-3; D possibly corresponds to TRBD2 (6 bases). Germline CDR1 is SGHRS and CDR2 is YFSETQ. Trimming took 7 bases from V and 0 from J, leaving 18 bases between them. The CDR3 consists of 16 residues. CDR3 nucleotides: TGCGCCAGCGGGACTCAGAGCGGTTCTAGCACAGATACGCAGTATTTT. Protein product: CASGTQSGSSTDTQYF.

The chain couples TRBV6-5 to TRBJ1-5; 8 positions match TRBD1. The CDR3 covers 15 residues. Germline V lookup: CDR1 MNHEY, CDR2 SVGAGI. V dropped 4 bases and J dropped 4; count of bases not matched to a gene: 6. For the CDR3, the DNA is TGTGCCAGCAGTTCACAGACAGGGGTTAATCAGCCCCAGCATTTT. It yields the protein CASSSQTGVNQPQHF.

The chain has TRBV3-1 (or the pseudogene TRBV3-2) and TRBJ2-5; D is perhaps TRBD2 (6 bases). With 0 bases removed from V and 6 bases from J, the gap between germline ends came to 20 bases. CDR1 LGHDT and CDR2 YNNKEL come from the germline V gene (reference sequence). The CDR3 totals 17 residues. The DNA for the CDR3 is TGTGCCAGCAGCCAAGATGGGGCCAGGTGGAGGGGAAAGACCCAGTACTTC. Its translation: CASSQDGARWRGKTQYF.

V usage is TRBV5-1 and J usage is TRBJ1-1; D may be TRBD1 (5 bases). The CDR3 totals 16 residues. The V and J ends lost 0 bases and 0 bases respectively, with 12 bases between them. Germline CDR1 SGHRS, CDR2 YFSETQ. CDR3 in DNA: TGCGCCAGCAGCTTGGATGTCGGGGGAATGAACACTGAAGCTTTCTTT. Its protein product is CASSLDVGGMNTEAFF.

The chain links TRBV19 to TRBJ1-2; 8 bases line up with TRBD1. The junction had 7 bases not matched to a gene; V was cut back by 2 bases and J by 8 bases. The CDR3 contains 14 residues. The germline V gene has CDR1 LNHDA and CDR2 SQIVND (reference sequence). In DNA form, the CDR3 reads TGTGCCAGTAGTATAACGGACAGGGAGAAAGGCTACACCTTC. Protein product: CASSITDREKGYTF.

The genes are TRBV29-1 and TRBJ1-4; TRBD1 is a possible D gene (6 bases). Deletions cut 3 bases from V and 5 bases from J, with 10 bases between. The germline V gene has CDR1 SQVTM and CDR2 ANQGSEA. The CDR3 totals 13 residues. CDR3 nucleotide sequence: TGCAGCGTTGATGGGGGCCGAAATGAAAAACTGTTTTTT. Amino acids: CSVDGGRNEKLFF.